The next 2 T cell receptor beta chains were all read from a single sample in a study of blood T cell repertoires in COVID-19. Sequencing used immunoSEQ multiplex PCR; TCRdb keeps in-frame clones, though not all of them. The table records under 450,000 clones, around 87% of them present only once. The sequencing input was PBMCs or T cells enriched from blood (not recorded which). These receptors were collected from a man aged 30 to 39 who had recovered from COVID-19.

The CDR3 reads CASSRTSGYNEQFF. The CDR3 DNA sequence: TGTGCCAGCAGCCGGACTAGCGGTTACAATGAGCAGTTCTTC. The chain uses TRBV7-9 and TRBJ2-1; TRBD2 matches at 10 bases. The CDR3 contains 14 residues. The ends lost 5 bases at V and 4 bases at J; junction bases unmatched: 2. The germline V gene has CDR1 SEHNR and CDR2 FQNEAQ (reference sequence).

In DNA, the CDR3 is TGTGCCACCAGCAGAGATCGGGATCAGCCCCAGCATTTT. Its translation is CATSRDRDQPQHF. V gene TRBV15 combines with J gene TRBJ1-5, with D uncertain. This CDR3 is built from 13 residues. CDR1 is LNHNV and CDR2 is YYDKDF in the germline V gene (reference sequence). V lost 0 bases and J 5 bases, leaving 5 bases between the germline ends.